The clone carrying this TCR beta chain was seen ten or more times. This sample is part of a study of beta chain features in type 1 diabetes. Per the germline V gene, CDR1 is SNHLY and CDR2 is FYNNEI. The CDR3 extends over 15 amino acids. V lost 5 bases, J lost 5 bases, and 15 bases lay in between. Expressed TCRB transcripts were sequenced, since all the RNA that had been isolated was reverse transcribed. Repertoires were generated with immunoSEQ multiplex PCR, while TCRdb's copy carries only in-frame clones and drops some. The table shows around 340,000 clones, with less than 9.5% occurring only once.

The gene calls are TRBV2 and TRBJ1-4, with D possibly matching TRBD1 (6 bases). Material: central memory CD4+ T cells from blood. This clonotype was sampled from a woman in her late teens or twenties in good health. The CDR3 here is CASSPTGPKNEKLFF. The CDR3 DNA follows: TGTGCCAGCAGTCCTACAGGGCCCAAGAATGAAAAACTGTTTTTT.